This T cell receptor beta chain was observed in a study of blood T cell repertoires in COVID-19. Germline CDR1 MDHEN, CDR2 SYDVKM. This CDR3 spans 13 amino acids. V was pared by 2 bases and J by 6 bases, with 7 bases between. As processed by the authors: Estimation of nucleated cell counts was performed using reference gene primer amplification. The repertoire was sequenced with immunoSEQ multiplex PCR; TCRdb's copy has only in-frame clones and lacks some. D and trimming come from the DNA, and the V and J calls and clone size come from that table. The sample includes about 150,000 clones, about 77% of them seen just once.

V and J are TRBV28 and TRBJ2-2; no clear D gene. This sequence originates from a man aged 60-69 years with acute or convalescent COVID-19. Sequenced: peripheral blood. The CDR3, as DNA: TGTGCCAGCAGTTTAACCCAGTCCGGGGAGCTGTTTTTT. This sequence encodes CASSLTQSGELFF.